This record looks at one T cell receptor beta chain sequence and its context. There are 13 residues in the CDR3. Germline V gene sequence: CDR1 MGHRA, CDR2 YSYEKL. Trimming cost V 3 bases and J 8 bases; bases outside gene matches: 5. The entry originates in a study of cytomegalovirus exposure and HLA in healthy donors. The PCR contained 60 Vbeta and 13 Jbeta primers. Sequencing was performed with immunoSEQ multiplex PCR; in TCRdb, only in-frame clones are kept and a portion is missing. The sample lists about 170,000 clones, roughly 70% occurring once. The specimen was PBMCs. The clonotype originates from a girl aged 5-17 years in good health and CMV-seronegative. The V gene is TRBV4-1, the J gene TRBJ1-2, with TRBD1 identical over 8 bases. CDR3 sequence (DNA): TGCGCCAGCAGCCAGACCGACAGGGGCGGCTACACCTTC. Protein: CASSQTDRGGYTF.